These 25 T cell receptor beta chains were all obtained from the same sample, sequenced in a study of T cell responses to AZD1222 COVID-19 vaccine. This table comes from immunoSEQ multiplex PCR, and its TCRdb copy is limited to in-frame clones, with some not included. The repertoire holds tens of thousands of clones, with approximately 86% as singletons. The sequencing here drew on peripheral blood, taken on day 0 of AZD1222 vaccination. These receptor sequences come from an adult in good health.

This clone was picked up one time. J is TRBJ2-5 and V is TRBV9; possible D gene TRBD1, 5 bases. The CDR3 extends over 15 amino acids. In germline, CDR1 is SGDLS, CDR2 YYNGEE. The ends were cut back, 3 bases at V and 4 bases at J, with 16 bases in the middle. The CDR3 protein is CASSAQGSLLETQYF. CDR3 bases: TGTGCCAGCAGCGCCCAGGGTTCCCTGTTAGAGACCCAGTACTTC. Together with reference TRBV9 and TRBJ2-5, the CDR3 gives the full variable domain: DSGVTQTPKHLITATGQRVTLRCSPRSGDLSVYWYQQSLDQGLQFLIQYYNGEERAKGNILERFSAQQFPDLHSELNLSSLELGDSALYFCASSAQGSLLETQYFGPGTRLLVL.

CDR3 coding DNA: TGTGCCAGCATAACCGGGACTGCGAGCACAGATACGCAGTATTTT. Amino acids: CASITGTASTDTQYF. V gene TRBV28 combines with J gene TRBJ2-3, with D maybe TRBD2 (6 bases). Germline V gene lookup returns CDR1 MDHEN and CDR2 SYDVKM. The CDR3 is 15 amino acids. The V and J ends lost 7 bases and 0 bases respectively, with 14 bases between them. The variable domain in full, with the rest retrieved from reference TRBV28 and TRBJ2-3, is DVKVTQSSRYLVKRTGEKVFLECVQDMDHENMFWYRQDPGLGLRLIYFSYDVKMKEKGDIPEGYSVSREKKERFSLILESASTNQTSMYLCASITGTASTDTQYFGPGTRLTVL.

The chain couples TRBV5-4 to TRBJ1-6; tentative D call: TRBD1 (5 bases). CDR1 and CDR2 from the germline V gene are SGHNT and YYREEE (reference sequence). V lost 0 bases to trimming and J lost 7 bases, with 8 bases between them. The CDR3 totals 14 residues. CDR3 nucleotides: TGTGCCAGCAGCTTGGAGTCAGGGAATTCACCCCTCCACTTT. Translated: CASSLESGNSPLHF.

The chain is built from TRBV28 and TRBJ1-1, with D maybe TRBD1 (6 bases). V lost 6 bases, J lost 5 bases, and 19 bases lay in between. This CDR3 comprises 15 residues. The germline CDR1 and CDR2 sequences are MDHEN and SYDVKM. This CDR3 is CASSPSQGWQTEAFF. CDR3 DNA sequence: TGTGCCAGCAGCCCCTCACAGGGTTGGCAGACTGAAGCTTTCTTT.

V gene TRBV27 combines with J gene TRBJ2-2, with D maybe TRBD2 (7 bases). V lost 5 bases, J lost 6 bases, and 13 bases lay in between. The CDR3 loop spans 14 amino acids. CDR1 and CDR2 (germline): MNHEY, SMNVEV (reference sequence). CDR3 in amino acids: CASSGTGRAGELFF. CDR3 nucleotide sequence: TGTGCCAGCAGTGGAACAGGGAGGGCCGGGGAGCTGTTTTTT.

The V and J genes are TRBV6-1 and TRBJ2-3; 7 nucleotides align to TRBD1. In germline, CDR1 is MNHNS, CDR2 SASEGT. CDR3 size: 15 residues. V dropped 1 base and J dropped 0; count of bases not matched to a gene: 1. The CDR3 bases are TGTGCCAGCAGTGAAGGACAGGGTAGCACAGATACGCAGTATTTT. Protein sequence: CASSEGQGSTDTQYF.

The chain has TRBV15 and TRBJ2-1; D possibly corresponds to TRBD2 (6 bases). Trimming pared 9 bases from V and 4 bases from J, leaving 10 bases between. The length of the CDR3 is 12 residues. Germline V lookup: CDR1 LNHNV, CDR2 YYDKDF (reference sequence). This chain's CDR3 is CATSEGYNEQFF. In nucleotides, the CDR3 is TGTGCCACTTCGGAGGGGTACAATGAGCAGTTCTTC.

The V and J genes are TRBV27 and TRBJ2-3; D is possibly TRBD1 or TRBD2 (5 bases each). The CDR3 is made up of 15 amino acids. V gave up 3 bases and J gave up 4 bases, with 14 bases separating them. Germline V gene lookup returns CDR1 MNHEY and CDR2 SMNVEV (reference sequence). CDR3 in DNA: TGTGCCAGCAGTTTGGGACCCGAGGCTCCAGATACGCAGTATTTT. It translates to CASSLGPEAPDTQYF.

The rearrangement joins TRBV27 to TRBJ1-1, with D possibly being TRBD1 (5 bases). The germline V gene encodes CDR1 MNHEY and CDR2 SMNVEV (reference sequence). V lost 8 bases and J lost 7, with 17 bases in between. The CDR3 runs 13 residues. The CDR3 DNA reads TGTGCCAGCCGCGCTTCAGGGACTCTTGAAGCTTTCTTT. It translates to CASRASGTLEAFF.

This chain connects TRBV15 to TRBJ2-3; either TRBD1 or TRBD2 may supply D (5 bases each). CDR1 and CDR2 from the germline V gene are LNHNV and YYDKDF (reference sequence). CDR3 size: 17 residues. V dropped 0 bases and J dropped 3 bases, with 16 bases sitting between them. The CDR3 DNA reads as TGTGCCACCAGCAGAGATGGATGGGACGAGAGAACAGATACGCAGTATTTT. Its translation: CATSRDGWDERTDTQYF.

In its sample, this clone was seen once. The chain links TRBV6-5 to TRBJ1-1; TRBD1 is a possible D gene (5 bases). Germline CDR1 is MNHEY and CDR2 is SVGAGI. V was cut by 7 bases and J by 2 bases, with 17 bases left in between. The CDR3 has 15 amino acids. The CDR3 spells CASTAWGLGNTEAFF. In DNA, the CDR3 is TGTGCCAGCACCGCTTGGGGGTTGGGAAACACTGAAGCTTTCTTT.

This clone was picked up a small number of times. This rearrangement joins TRBV6-5 to TRBJ1-5, with D perhaps TRBD1 (5 bases). The germline gives CDR1 MNHEY, CDR2 SVGAGI. CDR3 length: 14 residues. Trimming removed 7 bases from V and 1 base from J, with 11 bases in between. DNA of the CDR3: TGTGCCAGCAAGGGGAGTGGCAGCAATCAGCCCCAGCATTTT. This gives the protein CASKGSGSNQPQHF.

The rearrangement links TRBV24-1 to TRBJ1-2; the D gene is possibly TRBD1 (5 bases). This CDR3 is 14 amino acids long. V lost 5 bases, J lost 4 bases, and 13 bases lay in between. Per germline, CDR1 KGHDR and CDR2 SFDVKD. The chain's CDR3 is CATSAETEVYGYTF. Written as DNA, the CDR3 is TGTGCCACCAGTGCCGAGACAGAAGTCTATGGCTACACCTTC.

The rearrangement uses TRBV11-2 and TRBJ2-7; the D gene is possibly TRBD2 (5 bases). The CDR3 consists of 16 residues. Trimming removed 4 bases from V and 2 bases from J, with 18 bases in between. Germline values: CDR1 SGHAT, CDR2 FQNNGV. The CDR3 sequence is CASSSSGIASAYEQYF. CDR3 DNA: TGTGCCAGCAGCTCAAGTGGGATAGCGAGTGCCTACGAGCAGTACTTC.

The chain joins TRBV4-1 to TRBJ2-7; 9 nucleotides match TRBD2. The CDR3 runs to 16 residues. V was clipped by 1 base and J by 4 bases; unmatched bases: 8. From germline, CDR1 is MGHRA and CDR2 YSYEKL. The CDR3 spells CASSQGLASGKYEQYF. Here the CDR3 DNA reads TGCGCCAGCAGCCAAGGATTGGCTAGCGGGAAATACGAGCAGTACTTC.

The genes are TRBV27 and TRBJ2-7; 8 bases fit TRBD2. The CDR3 is 13 amino acids. The J segment lost 2 bases and the V segment lost 6 bases, leaving 3 bases of the junction unmatched. CDR1 MNHEY and CDR2 SMNVEV come from the germline V gene (reference sequence). The CDR3 nucleotides are TGTGCCAGCAGGAAGGGACTAGCCTACGAGCAGTACTTC. Its translation: CASRKGLAYEQYF.

In this sample, this clone turned up once. The chain is built from TRBV18 and TRBJ1-5; 8 bases are shared with TRBD1. CDR1 and CDR2 from the germline V gene are KGHSH and LQKENI. V was clipped by 1 base and J by 0 bases; unmatched bases: 8. The CDR3 runs 18 residues. CDR3 coding DNA: TGTGCCAGCTCACCACTCGGGACAGGCTCACCTAGCAATCAGCCCCAGCATTTT. As protein: CASSPLGTGSPSNQPQHF.

The V call is TRBV18, the J call TRBJ1-3; D remains ambiguous. Looked up from germline, CDR1 is KGHSH and CDR2 is LQKENI. V gave up 2 bases and J gave up 4 bases, with 6 bases separating them. This CDR3 has 13 amino acids. The CDR3 sequence: CASSPGSGNTIYF. CDR3 nucleotides: TGTGCCAGCTCACCAGGGTCCGGAAACACCATATATTTT.

The rearrangement joins TRBV29-1 to TRBJ1-2; D gene ambiguous. The CDR3 runs to 12 residues. The V and J ends lost 6 bases and 2 bases respectively, with 10 bases between them. Germline V CDR1 and CDR2: SQVTM, ANQGSEA. CDR3 nucleotide sequence: TGCAGCGTCCTGGACGGAAACTATGGCTACACCTTC. Its translation: CSVLDGNYGYTF.

The gene calls are TRBV7-2 and TRBJ2-3; 7 nucleotides align to TRBD1. Germline V gives CDR1 SGHTA, CDR2 FQGNSA. The CDR3 sequence is 14 residues long. V shed 1 base and J 5 bases; nucleotides not matched to a gene: 3. This CDR3 reads CASSLGGGEDTQYF. The DNA for the CDR3 is TGTGCCAGCAGCTTAGGAGGGGGCGAAGATACGCAGTATTTT.

The J gene is TRBJ1-2, the V gene TRBV28; D is uncertain. The CDR3 length is 12 residues. V was clipped by 6 bases and J by 7 bases, with 12 bases between them. Looked up from germline, CDR1 is MDHEN and CDR2 is SYDVKM. The CDR3 DNA reads TGTGCCAGCAGGGCAGGTTCACTTGGCTACACCTTC. The encoded protein is CASRAGSLGYTF.

This rearrangement joins TRBV11-2 to TRBJ2-1; a possible D gene is TRBD2 (6 bases). From germline, CDR1 is SGHAT and CDR2 FQNNGV. The CDR3 sequence is 16 residues long. V shed 7 bases and J shed 7 bases, with 23 bases lying between them. The CDR3 spells CASTYEWASSENEQFF. The DNA for the CDR3 is TGTGCCAGCACATATGAGTGGGCGTCTAGCGAGAATGAGCAGTTCTTC. The whole variable domain, filled in from reference TRBV11-2 and TRBJ2-1, reads EAGVAQSPRYKIIEKRQSVAFWCNPISGHATLYWYQQILGQGPKLLIQFQNNGVVDDSQLPKDRFSAERLKGVDSTLKIQPAKLEDSAVYLCASTYEWASSENEQFFGPGTRLTVL.

This chain links TRBV28 with TRBJ2-2; D is perhaps TRBD2 (6 bases). The V gene lost 6 bases and the J gene lost 5 bases, with 10 bases spanning the gap. Germline assignment: CDR1 MDHEN and CDR2 SYDVKM. This CDR3 is built from 13 residues. CDR3 bases: TGTGCCAGCAGGGAGGGATGGACCGGGGAGCTGTTTTTT. Residues: CASREGWTGELFF.

The rearrangement uses TRBV7-3 and TRBJ2-7; 9 bases agree with TRBD2. J lost 5 bases, V lost 5 bases, and 10 bases had no gene match. This CDR3 region has 15 residues. Germline V gene sequence: CDR1 SGHTA, CDR2 FQGTGA. CDR3 sequence: CASSPNSGRGHEQYF. DNA for the CDR3: TGTGCCAGCAGCCCGAATAGCGGGAGAGGCCACGAGCAGTACTTC.

V usage is TRBV2 and J usage is TRBJ1-5; no clear D gene. CDR3 size: 14 residues. V was cut by 4 bases and J by 4 bases, with 11 bases left in between. Germline CDR1 and CDR2: SNHLY and FYNNEI. The CDR3 spells CASSGPWENQPQHF. The CDR3 region has the DNA TGTGCCAGCAGTGGACCCTGGGAAAATCAGCCCCAGCATTTT.